Below, 29 T cell receptor beta chains from the same sample are listed, as sequenced in a study of blood T cells in healthy people across ages. Through a sample-barcoded 5' primer and a J-beta primer mix, a second PCR was run for about 6 to 11 cycles. TCRdb re-analysed the 5' RACE reads in MiXCR, keeping a single row per CDR3 protein. Counted here are about 1.4 million distinct CDR3 sequences, 45% to 70% occurring once; the ten biggest clones make up 5% to 7%. Input material: blood. The receptors shown here come from a man younger than 30 in good health.

This clonotype was found a few times. The chain uses TRBV20-1 and TRBJ1-6; 8 bases align to TRBD1. The CDR3 spans 16 residues. Germline assignment: CDR1 DFQATT and CDR2 SNEGSKA (reference sequence). The V and J ends lost 7 bases and 0 bases, in that order; junction bases with no gene match: 8. CDR3 coding DNA: TGCAGTGTCGAGGACAGGGAAAGCTCCTATAATTCACCCCTCCACTTT. It is translated as CSVEDRESSYNSPLHF.

The CDR3 protein is CASSKDVNYGYTF. DNA for the CDR3: TGTGCCAGCAGTAAGGACGTTAACTATGGCTACACCTTC. The V gene is TRBV6-1, the J gene TRBJ1-2, with D unclear. The CDR3 covers 13 residues. Trimming removed 5 bases at V and 1 base at J, with 8 bases between. Germline CDR1 and CDR2: MNHNS and SASEGT.

This sequence joins TRBV19 and TRBJ1-6, with D possibly matching TRBD1 (5 bases). Germline V gives CDR1 LNHDA, CDR2 SQIVND (reference sequence). V dropped 4 bases and J dropped 11 bases, with 18 bases sitting between them. The CDR3 covers 15 residues. The CDR3 loop reads CASSNTGGGKTPLHF. The CDR3 nucleotides read TGTGCCAGTAGTAATACAGGCGGGGGGAAGACACCCCTCCACTTT.

The rearrangement uses TRBV4-1 and TRBJ2-7, with 11 bases identical to TRBD2. J lost 0 bases, V lost 3 bases, and 7 bases had no gene match. The germline gives CDR1 MGHRA, CDR2 YSYEKL. The CDR3 runs to 17 residues. The CDR3 protein is CASSQLKGLAASYEQYF. CDR3 DNA: TGCGCCAGCAGCCAGCTAAAGGGACTAGCGGCCTCCTACGAGCAGTACTTC.

The rearrangement links TRBV2 to TRBJ2-1; 9 nucleotides agree with TRBD2. V dropped 7 bases and J dropped 3; count of bases not matched to a gene: 4. The CDR3 runs 14 residues. Germline V gene sequence: CDR1 SNHLY, CDR2 FYNNEI. The CDR3 here is CASKPSGDYNEQFF. The CDR3 DNA reads as TGTGCCAGCAAGCCTAGCGGGGACTACAATGAGCAGTTCTTC.

The gene calls are TRBV20-1 and TRBJ2-5; D tentatively fits TRBD1 or TRBD2 (6 bases each). CDR1 is DFQATT and CDR2 is SNEGSKA in the germline V gene (reference sequence). The ends were cut back, 8 bases at V and 11 bases at J, with 27 bases in the middle. This CDR3 has 14 residues. CDR3 bases: TGCAGTACCGGAGGGGGTTCGAATTTCAATGAGCAGTACTTC. This gives the protein CSTGGGSNFNEQYF.

The chain combines TRBV7-9 with TRBJ2-5; no clear D. The germline V and J ends were trimmed by 5 bases and 2 bases, with 21 bases remaining between them. The length of the CDR3 is 17 residues. Germline lookup yields CDR1 SEHNR and CDR2 FQNEAQ (reference sequence). CDR3: CASSEQMTSLVQETQYF. The CDR3 region has the DNA TGTGCCAGCAGCGAACAGATGACATCTTTGGTGCAAGAGACCCAGTACTTC. The entire variable domain, with the rest obtained from reference TRBV7-9 and TRBJ2-5, is as follows: DTGVSQNPRHKITKRGQNVTFRCDPISEHNRLYWYRQTLGQGPEFLTYFQNEAQLEKSRLLSDRFSAERPKGSFSTLEIQRTEQGDSAMYLCASSEQMTSLVQETQYFGPGTRLLVL.

The chain is built from TRBV5-1 and TRBJ2-1; perhaps TRBD2 as D (6 bases). V lost 4 bases to trimming and J lost 6 bases, with 20 bases between them. The CDR3 runs to 16 residues. Germline loops: CDR1 SGHRS, CDR2 YFSETQ. The CDR3 nucleotides are TGCGCCAGCAGCCCAACTGCTAGCGTTCCCTGCAATGAGCAGTTCTTC. This encodes CASSPTASVPCNEQFF.

CDR3 amino acids: CSASAPRGGSNQPQHF. CDR3 nucleotide sequence: TGCAGTGCTAGTGCCCCCCGAGGGGGAAGCAATCAGCCCCAGCATTTT. V and J are TRBV20-1 and TRBJ1-5; D is possibly TRBD1 (6 bases). V lost 3 bases and J 1 base, leaving 16 bases between the germline ends. This CDR3 comprises 16 residues. Germline assignment: CDR1 DFQATT and CDR2 SNEGSKA (reference sequence).

The rearrangement links TRBV2 to TRBJ2-1; 7 nucleotides agree with TRBD2. With 5 bases clipped from V and 7 bases from J, the junction kept 11 bases outside the gene matches. CDR1 SNHLY and CDR2 FYNNEI come from the germline V gene. The CDR3 extends over 15 amino acids. The CDR3 sequence: CASSQWGGSMNEQFF. In nucleotides, the CDR3 is TGTGCCAGCAGTCAATGGGGCGGGAGTATGAATGAGCAGTTCTTC.

This chain joins TRBV4-3 and TRBJ1-6, with unresolved D. Germline CDR1 is LGHNA and CDR2 is YSLEER. Trimming took off 0 bases at V and 6 bases at J, with 15 bases between the two ends. This CDR3 has 17 residues. The CDR3 sequence is CASSQESGGGFNSPLHF. The CDR3 coding sequence is TGCGCCAGCAGCCAAGAGTCTGGTGGAGGGTTTAATTCACCCCTCCACTTT.

The V call is TRBV12-3 or TRBV12-4, the J call TRBJ2-3, with 9 bases that match TRBD1. This CDR3 contains 16 residues. V was pared by 7 bases and J by 2 bases, with 10 bases of the junction left unmatched. For the CDR3, the DNA is TGTGCCAGCACCCAGCCCCGGGACAGGGTCACAGATACGCAGTATTTT. Its protein product is CASTQPRDRVTDTQYF.

This clonotype appeared a few times. The chain joins TRBV16 to TRBJ1-5; D is perhaps TRBD1 (5 bases). Germline V gives CDR1 KGHSY, CDR2 FQNENV. This CDR3 is 17 amino acids long. The V gene lost 2 bases and the J gene lost 1 base, with 15 bases spanning the gap. The CDR3 DNA follows: TGTGCCAGCAGCCAAAGGGGAGGGGAACGGAGCAATCAGCCCCAGCATTTT. Its translation is CASSQRGGERSNQPQHF. The whole variable domain, filled in from reference TRBV16 and TRBJ1-5, reads GEEVAQTPKHLVRGEGQKAKLYCAPIKGHSYVFWYQQVLKNEFKFLISFQNENVFDETGMPKERFSAKCLPNSPCSLEIQATKLEDSAVYFCASSQRGGERSNQPQHFGDGTRLSIL.

V gene TRBV3-1 combines with J gene TRBJ2-7; D possibly uses TRBD1 or TRBD2 (5 bases each). There are 17 residues in the CDR3. Per the germline V gene, CDR1 is LGHDT and CDR2 is YNNKEL (reference sequence). The germline V and J ends were trimmed by 1 base and 4 bases, with 20 bases remaining between them. DNA of the CDR3: TGTGCCAGCAGCCAAGGATTAAGCAGGGCAGCGGATTACGAGCAGTACTTC. Encoded protein: CASSQGLSRAADYEQYF.

The rearrangement links TRBV2 to TRBJ2-7; D gene unclear. Looked up from germline, CDR1 is SNHLY and CDR2 is FYNNEI. The CDR3 covers 14 residues. Trimming pared 3 bases from V and 2 bases from J, leaving 11 bases between. The DNA of the CDR3 is TGTGCCAGCAGTGAGCGAAAGTATACCTACGAGCAGTACTTC. This sequence encodes CASSERKYTYEQYF.

The CDR3, as DNA: TGCAGTGCTAGAAAGGGTTACGAGCAGTACTTC. As protein: CSARKGYEQYF. The J gene is TRBJ2-7, the V gene TRBV20-1; D is ambiguous. The V and J ends lost 2 bases and 4 bases respectively, with 6 bases between them. This CDR3 spans 11 amino acids. Germline loops: CDR1 DFQATT, CDR2 SNEGSKA (reference sequence).

This clonotype was detected a few times. This sequence joins TRBV4-3 and TRBJ2-1, with 12 bases identical to TRBD2. The CDR3 length is 17 residues. Germline values: CDR1 LGHNA, CDR2 YSLEER. Losses at the gene ends were 0 bases for V and 9 bases for J; bases not matched to a gene: 9. The CDR3 region is CASSQEESSGGVGEQFF. The CDR3 bases are TGCGCCAGCAGCCAAGAGGAATCTAGCGGGGGGGTGGGTGAGCAGTTCTTC.

The chain couples TRBV4-2 to TRBJ2-3; the D gene is possibly TRBD2 (6 bases). There are 14 residues in the CDR3. Germline loops: CDR1 LGHNA, CDR2 YNFKEQ. The V and J ends lost 4 bases and 0 bases respectively, with 8 bases between them. CDR3 loop: CASSRLVSTDTQYF. The DNA of the CDR3 is TGTGCCAGCAGCCGACTAGTGAGCACAGATACGCAGTATTTT.

This rearrangement joins TRBV4-1 to TRBJ2-1; possible D gene TRBD2, 5 bases. The V and J ends lost 0 bases and 5 bases respectively, with 20 bases between them. Germline CDR1 and CDR2: MGHRA and YSYEKL. The CDR3 has 18 residues. The CDR3: CASSQDDVRVAKNNEQFF. Here the CDR3 DNA reads TGCGCCAGCAGCCAAGATGATGTCCGGGTAGCGAAGAACAATGAGCAGTTCTTC.

The CDR3 loop is CSAGTQTTYPGQGALHYGYTF. DNA of the CDR3: TGCAGTGCCGGCACCCAAACTACATACCCGGGACAGGGGGCGCTTCATTATGGCTACACCTTC. The genes are TRBV20-1 and TRBJ1-2, with 12 bases identical to TRBD1. V lost 6 bases, J lost 5 bases, and 28 bases stayed unmatched. Germline V lookup: CDR1 DFQATT, CDR2 SNEGSKA (reference sequence). The CDR3 has 21 amino acids.

In this sample, this clonotype turned up a few times. V and J are TRBV5-5 and TRBJ2-7; D tentatively reads TRBD1 or TRBD2 (5 bases each). The germline CDR1 and CDR2 sequences are SGHKS and YYEKEE (reference sequence). Trimming pared 0 bases from V and 7 bases from J, leaving 14 bases between. This CDR3 is 14 amino acids long. The CDR3 loop reads CASSLDLRGGEQYF. CDR3 sequence (DNA): TGTGCCAGCAGCTTGGATCTGAGGGGCGGAGAGCAGTACTTC.

This clonotype was observed a few times. The V gene is TRBV20-1, the J gene TRBJ1-2; D remains unclear. The CDR3 loop spans 11 amino acids. Trimming took off 6 bases at V and 8 bases at J, with 13 bases between the two ends. Germline V gene sequence: CDR1 DFQATT, CDR2 SNEGSKA (reference sequence). The CDR3 reads CSALFGSGYTF. The CDR3 region has the DNA TGCAGTGCACTGTTTGGGTCAGGCTACACCTTC.

This rearrangement joins TRBV5-1 to TRBJ2-7, with D perhaps matching TRBD1 or TRBD2 (5 bases each). V lost 0 bases, J lost 4 bases, and 11 bases lay in between. The CDR3 totals 14 residues. CDR1 and CDR2 from the germline V gene are SGHRS and YFSETQ. CDR3 loop: CASSLAGTKYEQYF. In DNA, the CDR3 is TGCGCCAGCAGCTTGGCCGGGACGAAATACGAGCAGTACTTC.

V usage is TRBV5-1 and J usage is TRBJ1-1, with 7 nucleotides matching TRBD1. Per germline, CDR1 SGHRS and CDR2 YFSETQ. V lost 0 bases to trimming and J lost 7 bases; unmatched junction nucleotides: 9. CDR3 length: 15 amino acids. The CDR3 sequence: CASSLGQGLVIEAFF. In nucleotides, the CDR3 is TGCGCCAGCAGCTTGGGACAGGGATTGGTAATTGAAGCTTTCTTT.

The chain combines TRBV3-1 with TRBJ1-2; D not resolved. Germline V gives CDR1 LGHDT, CDR2 YNNKEL (reference sequence). The CDR3 runs 14 residues. Trimming stripped 1 base from V and 4 bases from J, with 10 bases between. In nucleotides, the CDR3 is TGTGCCAGCAGCCAAGCACAGAGGACCTATGGCTACACCTTC. Translating gives CASSQAQRTYGYTF.

This chain connects TRBV5-6 to TRBJ2-5, with TRBD2 matching 7 bases. The CDR3 is made up of 15 amino acids. The J segment lost 4 bases and the V segment lost 5 bases, leaving 11 bases of the junction unmatched. The germline V gene has CDR1 SGHDT and CDR2 YYEEEE. In DNA, the CDR3 is TGTGCCAGCAGTAAAAGCGGGACGGACGGAGAGACCCAGTACTTC. Translating it yields CASSKSGTDGETQYF. Supplemented by reference TRBV5-6 and TRBJ2-5, the full variable domain reads DAGVTQSPTHLIKTRGQQVTLRCSPKSGHDTVSWYQQALGQGPQFIFQYYEEEERQRGNFPDRFSGHQFPNYSSELNVNALLLGDSALYLCASSKSGTDGETQYFGPGTRLLVL.

V usage is TRBV28 and J usage is TRBJ2-7, with a possible D match to TRBD2 (6 bases). The length of the CDR3 is 15 residues. Trimming stripped 6 bases from V and 0 bases from J, with 15 bases between. Germline values: CDR1 MDHEN, CDR2 SYDVKM. For the CDR3, the DNA is TGTGCCAGCAGGAGCAAGAGCGGGTTCTCCTACGAGCAGTACTTC. Protein sequence: CASRSKSGFSYEQYF.

The rearrangement links TRBV7-9 to TRBJ1-2, with 8 bases identical to TRBD1. Germline V gene sequence: CDR1 SEHNR, CDR2 FQNEAQ (reference sequence). V was pared by 0 bases and J by 5 bases, with 5 bases of the junction left unmatched. The CDR3 loop spans 15 amino acids. CDR3 sequence: CASSLAGQGAYGYTF. For the CDR3, the DNA is TGTGCCAGCAGCTTAGCAGGACAGGGCGCTTATGGCTACACCTTC.

This clonotype occurred a few times. The chain joins TRBV29-1 to TRBJ2-4; possibly TRBD2 for D (6 bases). Trimming shortened V by 5 bases and J by 4 bases, and 15 bases separated the two germline ends. Per germline, CDR1 SQVTM and CDR2 ANQGSEA. The CDR3 is 14 residues long. The CDR3 coding sequence is TGCAGCGTTAGGGGACTCCACGTGAAAAACATTCAGTACTTC. It is translated as CSVRGLHVKNIQYF.